The 22 T cell receptor beta chains below all came from one sample that was sequenced in a study of cytomegalovirus exposure and HLA in healthy donors. Method: immunoSEQ multiplex PCR; TCRdb's copy keeps in-frame clones and lacks some. The sample lists about 310,000 clones, around 90% occurring once. Material: PBMCs. The receptors stem from a man younger than 40 in good health and CMV-seronegative.

This clone was seen a handful of times. The gene calls are TRBV11-3 and TRBJ2-1; 11 bases align to TRBD2. J lost 5 bases, V lost 5 bases, and 11 bases had no gene match. The CDR3 is 17 residues long. The germline V gene encodes CDR1 SGHNT and CDR2 YENEEA. CDR3 residues: CASSRGSGLAANNEQFF. Here the CDR3 DNA reads TGTGCCAGCAGCCGTGGATCGGGACTAGCGGCAAACAATGAGCAGTTCTTC.

The chain has TRBV18 and TRBJ2-1, with TRBD1 matching 11 bases. The CDR3 sequence is 15 residues long. Germline CDR1 and CDR2: KGHSH and LQKENI. V gave up 4 bases and J gave up 5 bases; unmatched junction bases: 4. Here the CDR3 DNA reads TGTGCCAGCTCACAACCGGGACAGGGGGACAATGAGCAGTTCTTC. It yields the protein CASSQPGQGDNEQFF.

CDR3 amino acids: CASSEQGFINQPQHF. In DNA form, the CDR3 reads TGTGCCAGCAGCGAACAGGGGTTTATCAATCAGCCCCAGCATTTT. The genes are TRBV7-8 and TRBJ1-5; TRBD1 aligns across 7 bases. CDR1 is SGHVS, CDR2 FQNEAQ, per germline. The CDR3 length is 15 residues. J was trimmed by 3 bases and V by 5 bases; bases with no gene match: 7.

The chain joins TRBV4-3 to TRBJ2-6, with D possibly TRBD1 on 5 matching bases. This CDR3 is built from 15 residues. Germline V gives CDR1 LGHNA, CDR2 YSLEER. Between the trimmed V and J ends, which lost 0 bases and 9 bases, there was a span of 12 bases. CDR3 residues: CASSQDWGQVNVLTF. CDR3 sequence (DNA): TGCGCCAGCAGCCAAGACTGGGGCCAGGTCAACGTCCTGACTTTC.

The genes are TRBV5-1 and TRBJ1-3; D possibly corresponds to TRBD1 (5 bases). Trimming removed 4 bases from V and 11 bases from J, with 22 bases in between. The CDR3 length is 15 residues. Germline CDR1 SGHRS, CDR2 YFSETQ. In nucleotides, the CDR3 is TGCGCCAGCAGCCATCTCCAAGGGGCCGCCGCCCCCATATATTTT. Translation gives CASSHLQGAAAPIYF. The whole variable domain, remainder taken from reference TRBV5-1 and TRBJ1-3, is KAGVTQTPRYLIKTRGQQVTLSCSPISGHRSVSWYQQTPGQGLQFLFEYFSETQRNKGNFPGRFSGRQFSNSRSEMNVSTLELGDSALYLCASSHLQGAAAPIYFGEGSWLTVV.

The V gene is TRBV19, the J gene TRBJ1-6, with 9 positions matching TRBD1. CDR1 is LNHDA, CDR2 SQIVND, per germline (reference sequence). The CDR3 has 18 residues. With V trimmed by 6 bases and J by 1 base, 10 bases remained unmatched. The CDR3 DNA is TGTGCCAGTAGCAGAAAGCCGGGACAGGGATCCTATAATTCACCCCTCCACTTT. It specifies CASSRKPGQGSYNSPLHF.

The genes are TRBV12-5 and TRBJ1-1; D remains ambiguous. V was trimmed by 7 bases and J by 1 base, leaving 16 bases between them. Looked up from germline, CDR1 is LGHNT and CDR2 is FRNRAP. CDR3 length equals 15 residues. CDR3 bases: TGTGCTAGTGCCTCCCCTGGGCTCCCGAACACTGAAGCTTTCTTT. Amino acid sequence: CASASPGLPNTEAFF.

The rearrangement links TRBV6-1 to TRBJ2-3, with 9 positions matching TRBD2. The CDR3 is 15 residues long. V lost 2 bases and J lost 6; bases outside the gene matches: 6. Germline CDR1 and CDR2: MNHNS and SASEGT. In DNA, the CDR3 is TGTGCCAGCAGTGAAAGGCGACTAGCGGCGGATACGCAGTATTTT. This sequence encodes CASSERRLAADTQYF.

The chain couples TRBV7-9 to TRBJ1-2; D possibly corresponds to TRBD1 (6 bases). The CDR3 totals 14 residues. V shed 1 base and J shed 5 bases, with 11 bases lying between them. CDR1 is SEHNR and CDR2 is FQNEAQ in the germline V gene (reference sequence). CDR3 bases: TGTGCCAGCAGCTTAGGAGGGACAACTTATGGCTACACCTTC. It translates to CASSLGGTTYGYTF.

The chain uses TRBV4-3 and TRBJ2-7; 8 bases fit TRBD1. This CDR3 region has 15 residues. Per germline, CDR1 LGHNA and CDR2 YSLEER. J lost 4 bases, V lost 3 bases, and 8 bases had no gene match. The CDR3, as DNA: TGCGCCAGCAGCCATTCGGCTCAGGGGGCTTACGAGCAGTACTTC. Encoded protein: CASSHSAQGAYEQYF.

V usage is TRBV6-6 and J usage is TRBJ1-6, with no clear D. Looked up from germline, CDR1 is MNHNY and CDR2 is SVGAGI (reference sequence). This CDR3 has 12 amino acids. With 6 bases removed from V and 10 bases from J, the gap between germline ends came to 10 bases. This CDR3 reads CASRNYVSPLHF. CDR3 bases: TGTGCCAGCAGGAACTATGTCTCACCCCTCCACTTT.

The chain links TRBV7-6 to TRBJ2-5; D may be TRBD2 (5 bases). The CDR3 runs 12 residues. In germline, CDR1 is SGHVS, CDR2 FNYEAQ. The germline V and J ends were trimmed by 5 bases and 5 bases, with 9 bases remaining between them. The CDR3 sequence is CASSPTTETQYF. CDR3 coding DNA: TGTGCCAGCAGCCCGACTACCGAGACCCAGTACTTC. The variable domain in full, with the rest retrieved from reference TRBV7-6 and TRBJ2-5, is GAGVSQSPRYKVTKRGQDVALRCDPISGHVSLYWYRQALGQGPEFLTYFNYEAQQDKSGLPNDRFSAERPEGSISTLTIQRTEQRDSAMYRCASSPTTETQYFGPGTRLLVL.

In this sample, this clone turned up once. The chain recombines TRBV6-5 with TRBJ1-5; 9 bases are shared with TRBD1. V shed 2 bases and J 3 bases; nucleotides not matched to a gene: 2. Germline CDR1 and CDR2: MNHEY and SVGAGI. CDR3 length: 15 residues. The CDR3 DNA sequence: TGTGCCAGCAGTTACGGGACAGGGAACAATCAGCCCCAGCATTTT. The encoded protein is CASSYGTGNNQPQHF.

The chain joins TRBV13 to TRBJ1-5; 7 positions agree with TRBD1. The CDR3 has 13 amino acids. With V trimmed by 5 bases and J by 7 bases, 5 bases remained unmatched. CDR1 and CDR2 (germline): PRHDT, FYEKMQ (reference sequence). The CDR3: CASSQDRAQPQHF. The CDR3 DNA is TGTGCCAGCAGCCAAGACAGGGCGCAGCCCCAGCATTTT.

The V and J genes are TRBV19 and TRBJ1-5; the match to TRBD1 covers 9 bases. With 3 bases clipped from V and 5 bases from J, the junction kept 11 bases outside the gene matches. Germline CDR1 and CDR2: LNHDA and SQIVND (reference sequence). The CDR3 length is 17 residues. CDR3 sequence (DNA): TGTGCCAGTAGTATCTATCCCGAACAGGGGGCTGATCAGCCCCAGCATTTT. Amino acids: CASSIYPEQGADQPQHF. Based on the CDR3 plus reference TRBV19 and TRBJ1-5, the full variable domain is DGGITQSPKYLFRKEGQNVTLSCEQNLNHDAMYWYRQDPGQGLRLIYYSQIVNDFQKGDIAEGYSVSREKKESFPLTVTSAQKNPTAFYLCASSIYPEQGADQPQHFGDGTRLSIL.

The chain joins TRBV11-2 to TRBJ1-2; D uncertain. Germline V CDR1 and CDR2: SGHAT, FQNNGV. V was cut by 0 bases and J by 0 bases, with 14 bases left in between. The CDR3 is 17 residues long. The DNA for the CDR3 is TGTGCCAGCAGCTTAGATACAGCAGGCACCACTAACTATGGCTACACCTTC. It specifies CASSLDTAGTTNYGYTF.

The rearrangement uses TRBV15 and TRBJ1-3; 8 bases match TRBD1. Germline-derived CDR1 and CDR2 are LNHNV and YYDKDF (reference sequence). The V segment lost 2 bases and the J segment 0 bases; nucleotides outside the gene matches: 3. The CDR3 extends over 16 amino acids. Here the CDR3 reads CATSRLDRGSGNTIYF. The DNA of the CDR3 is TGTGCCACCAGCAGATTAGACAGGGGCTCTGGAAACACCATATATTTT. Together with reference TRBV15 and TRBJ1-3, the CDR3 gives the full variable domain: DAMVIQNPRYQVTQFGKPVTLSCSQTLNHNVMYWYQQKSSQAPKLLFHYYDKDFNNEADTPDNFQSRRPNTSFCFLDIRSPGLGDTAMYLCATSRLDRGSGNTIYFGEGSWLTVV.

The J gene is TRBJ1-1, the V gene TRBV2; no clear D. The CDR3 covers 13 residues. Trimming stripped 6 bases from V and 5 bases from J, with 13 bases between. Germline V gene sequence: CDR1 SNHLY, CDR2 FYNNEI. In DNA form, the CDR3 reads TGTGCCAGCAGAGGCGCGCCGGGGACTGAAGCTTTCTTT. This encodes CASRGAPGTEAFF.

This chain uses TRBV5-1 with TRBJ2-3; 7 bases are shared with TRBD2. J gave up 0 bases and V 5 bases, and 3 bases lay outside the gene matches. The CDR3 consists of 14 residues. Germline CDR1 reads SGHRS; CDR2 reads YFSETQ. CDR3 bases: TGCGCCAGCAGGGCGGGGGTTAGCACAGATACGCAGTATTTT. It encodes CASRAGVSTDTQYF.

This clone was seen a single time. This chain joins TRBV19 and TRBJ2-5; tentative D call: TRBD1 (5 bases). The CDR3 is 12 amino acids. Trimming shortened V by 6 bases and J by 7 bases, and 12 bases separated the two germline ends. Germline V lookup: CDR1 LNHDA, CDR2 SQIVND (reference sequence). The CDR3 spells CASSPGSGTQYF. As DNA, the CDR3 is TGTGCCAGTAGCCCAGGGTCAGGGACCCAGTACTTC.

Comments on this clone: At one end the junction does not follow the germline gene, possibly because of a read error. V and J are TRBV7-9 and TRBJ2-7; 8 bases match TRBD1. Germline values: CDR1 SEHNR, CDR2 FQNEAQ (reference sequence). This CDR3 spans 13 amino acids. Here the CDR3 DNA reads TGTGCCAGCAGCTTATCAGGGGGCTACGTGCAGTACTTC. Protein: CASSLSGGYVQYF.

This clone was seen only once. The chain links TRBV29-1 to TRBJ2-5; D is ambiguous. There are 12 residues in the CDR3. CDR1 is SQVTM, CDR2 ANQGSEA, per germline. With 4 bases removed from V and 5 bases from J, the gap between germline ends came to 11 bases. CDR3 in amino acids: CSVVGIVETQYF. CDR3 nucleotides: TGCAGCGTTGTCGGTATAGTCGAGACCCAGTACTTC.